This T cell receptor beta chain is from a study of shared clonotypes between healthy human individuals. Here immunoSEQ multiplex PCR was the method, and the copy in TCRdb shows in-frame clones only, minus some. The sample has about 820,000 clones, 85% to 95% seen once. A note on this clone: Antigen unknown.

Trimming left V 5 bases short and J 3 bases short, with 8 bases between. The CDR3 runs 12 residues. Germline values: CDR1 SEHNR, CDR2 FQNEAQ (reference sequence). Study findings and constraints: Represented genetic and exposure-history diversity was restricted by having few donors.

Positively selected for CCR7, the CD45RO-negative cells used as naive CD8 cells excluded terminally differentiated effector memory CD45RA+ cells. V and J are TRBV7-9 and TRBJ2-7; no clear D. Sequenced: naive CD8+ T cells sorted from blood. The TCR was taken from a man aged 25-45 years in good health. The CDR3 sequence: CASSRQHYEQYF. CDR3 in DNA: TGTGCCAGCAGCAGACAACACTACGAGCAGTACTTC.